A single sample is the source of the 19 T cell receptor beta chains below, sequenced in a study of blood T cell repertoires in COVID-19. The assay was immunoSEQ multiplex PCR, and TCRdb's table has in-frame clones only and misses some. The data hold about 200,000 clones, with about four fifths observed a single time. Sample: PBMCs or T cells enriched from blood (not recorded which). Receptors were obtained from a woman in her forties or fifties who had been exposed to COVID-19.

The chain combines TRBV6-6 with TRBJ2-1; 8 positions agree with TRBD2. The CDR3 runs to 17 residues. Trimming removed 5 bases from V and 8 bases from J; junction bases left unmatched: 17. Germline V gives CDR1 MNHNY, CDR2 SVGAGI (reference sequence). The DNA of the CDR3 is TGTGCCAGCAGTCGAAGGATCGGACTAGCCGTAGGCGATGAGCAGTTCTTC. Its translation is CASSRRIGLAVGDEQFF.

The V gene is TRBV3-1 (or the pseudogene TRBV3-2), the J gene TRBJ2-5, with 8 bases identical to TRBD2. CDR1 is LGHDT and CDR2 is YNNKEL in the germline V gene (reference sequence). Trimming removed 2 bases from V and 5 bases from J; junction bases left unmatched: 10. The CDR3 length is 16 residues. The CDR3 DNA is TGTGCCAGCAGCCAACCGCCGTTCGGGGGGGCTGAGACCCAGTACTTC. Its translation: CASSQPPFGGAETQYF.

Only one count was recorded for this clone. This chain links TRBV3-1 (or the pseudogene TRBV3-2) with TRBJ1-1; 9 nucleotides align to TRBD1. The V segment lost 5 bases and the J segment 7 bases; nucleotides outside the gene matches: 5. CDR3 length equals 13 residues. CDR1 and CDR2 (germline): LGHDT, YNNKEL (reference sequence). The CDR3 region has the DNA TGTGCCAGCAGCAACAGGGGGCTAGTTGAAGCTTTCTTT. It encodes CASSNRGLVEAFF.

V usage is TRBV11-2 and J usage is TRBJ1-2, with TRBD1 as a possible D gene (5 bases). The CDR3 runs 14 residues. Per germline, CDR1 SGHAT and CDR2 FQNNGV. Trimming pared 3 bases from V and 6 bases from J, leaving 14 bases between. The CDR3 protein is CASSFRAGKDGYTF. CDR3 bases: TGTGCCAGCAGCTTCCGGGCAGGGAAGGATGGCTACACCTTC.

There are a few counts of this clone. The V gene is TRBV7-8, the J gene TRBJ1-1; 10 bases are shared with TRBD1. The germline V gene encodes CDR1 SGHVS and CDR2 FQNEAQ. Losses at the gene ends were 6 bases for V and 1 base for J; bases not matched to a gene: 5. CDR3 length: 15 amino acids. CDR3 in DNA: TGTGCCAGCAGAGCCCGGGACAGGGGGAACACTGAAGCTTTCTTT. It yields the protein CASRARDRGNTEAFF.

J is TRBJ1-2 and V is TRBV9; 9 positions agree with TRBD1. V was pared by 0 bases and J by 6 bases, with 3 bases of the junction left unmatched. This CDR3 has 14 amino acids. Germline V gene lookup returns CDR1 SGDLS and CDR2 YYNGEE. For the CDR3, the DNA is TGTGCCAGCAGCGTAGACAGGGGGCATAATGGCTACACCTTC. Translating it yields CASSVDRGHNGYTF.

This rearrangement joins TRBV28 to TRBJ1-2; D unclear. This CDR3 comprises 14 residues. CDR1 is MDHEN, CDR2 SYDVKM, per germline. Trimming stripped 9 bases from V and 4 bases from J, with 18 bases between. CDR3 amino acids: CASLVDSSAYGYTF. CDR3 bases: TGTGCCAGTCTCGTAGACTCCAGCGCCTATGGCTACACCTTC.

The J gene is TRBJ2-4, the V gene TRBV6-2 or TRBV6-3; possible D gene TRBD1, 5 bases. The CDR3 sequence is 14 residues long. Trimming left V 3 bases short and J 8 bases short, with 14 bases between. Germline assignment: CDR1 MNHEY and CDR2 SVGEGT. The CDR3 DNA sequence: TGTGCCAGCAGTTATCAGGGCCGCGTGGACATTCAGTACTTC. This codes for CASSYQGRVDIQYF.

This clone was picked up one time. The chain is built from TRBV5-6 and TRBJ2-5; 13 bases line up with TRBD2. Germline CDR1 and CDR2: SGHDT and YYEEEE. Trimming removed 2 bases from V and 5 bases from J; junction bases left unmatched: 9. CDR3 size: 17 residues. The CDR3 here is CASSFLTGTSGEETQYF. CDR3 in DNA: TGTGCCAGCAGCTTCCTTACCGGGACTAGCGGGGAGGAGACCCAGTACTTC.

The chain combines TRBV5-1 with TRBJ2-3, with 12 positions matching TRBD2. The CDR3 extends over 14 amino acids. Germline values: CDR1 SGHRS, CDR2 YFSETQ. The V segment lost 3 bases and the J segment 12 bases; nucleotides outside the gene matches: 8. The CDR3 coding sequence is TGCGCCAGCAGCTGGGAGACTAGCGGGGGATCCCAGTATTTT. Protein sequence: CASSWETSGGSQYF.

This chain uses TRBV2 with TRBJ1-4; 9 bases fit TRBD1. Germline V gives CDR1 SNHLY, CDR2 FYNNEI. Unmatched junction bases numbered 2, after V lost 6 bases and J lost 3 bases. The CDR3 consists of 14 residues. Written as DNA, the CDR3 is TGTGCCAGCAGCCGGGACAGGGCTAATGAAAAACTGTTTTTT. Its translation is CASSRDRANEKLFF. The whole variable domain, remainder taken from reference TRBV2 and TRBJ1-4, is EPEVTQTPSHQVTQMGQEVILRCVPISNHLYFYWYRQILGQKVEFLVSFYNNEISEKSEIFDDQFSVERPDGSNFTLKIRSTKLEDSAMYFCASSRDRANEKLFFGSGTQLSVL.

The chain couples TRBV2 to TRBJ2-2; TRBD1 matches at 8 bases. Losses at the gene ends were 6 bases for V and 9 bases for J; bases not matched to a gene: 18. The CDR3 spans 17 residues. Germline lookup yields CDR1 SNHLY and CDR2 FYNNEI. The CDR3 DNA reads as TGTGCCAGCAGGGACAGGGATACCTACTTCTCTAGCCGGGAGCTGTTTTTT. This translates into CASRDRDTYFSSRELFF.

This clone was seen a single time. The rearrangement uses TRBV5-1 and TRBJ1-1; D perhaps matches TRBD1 (5 bases). From germline, CDR1 is SGHRS and CDR2 YFSETQ. The CDR3 loop spans 13 amino acids. Trimming pared 4 bases from V and 3 bases from J, leaving 10 bases between. The CDR3 DNA is TGCGCCAGCAGCCAGGACATCGACACTGAAGCTTTCTTT. The encoded protein is CASSQDIDTEAFF.

This clone was detected once. The chain uses TRBV6-2 or TRBV6-3 and TRBJ2-7, with TRBD1 as a possible D gene (6 bases). Trimming removed 2 bases from V and 1 base from J, with 12 bases in between. The CDR3 length is 15 residues. Germline V gene lookup returns CDR1 MNHEY and CDR2 SVGEGT. The CDR3 DNA reads TGTGCCAGCAGTTACGCAAGGGGGTGGTCCTACGAGCAGTACTTC. Its translation is CASSYARGWSYEQYF.

V gene TRBV7-2 combines with J gene TRBJ1-5, with D uncertain. Germline assignment: CDR1 SGHTA and CDR2 FQGNSA. The V end was cut by 1 base, the J end by 2 bases, with 9 bases between. The CDR3 extends over 15 amino acids. CDR3 nucleotide sequence: TGTGCCAGCAGCTTAGTGGAGGGCGGCAATCAGCCCCAGCATTTT. This sequence encodes CASSLVEGGNQPQHF.

The genes are TRBV12-3 or TRBV12-4 and TRBJ2-1; D is unresolved. The germline V and J ends were trimmed by 6 bases and 8 bases, with 14 bases remaining between them. CDR3 length equals 13 residues. CDR3 DNA sequence: TGTGCCAGCAGCCCGGAGTATCGGGATGAGCAGTTCTTC. Its translation: CASSPEYRDEQFF.

Written as DNA, the CDR3 is TGCGCCAGCAGCTTGACGGGGACAGCTAATTCACCCCTCCACTTT. Its protein product is CASSLTGTANSPLHF. The V gene is TRBV5-1, the J gene TRBJ1-6; the match to TRBD1 covers 7 bases. Trimming took 1 base from V and 6 from J; bases not matched to a gene: 4. This CDR3 spans 15 amino acids. Per the germline V gene, CDR1 is SGHRS and CDR2 is YFSETQ.

The V gene is TRBV29-1, the J gene TRBJ2-2; D gene unclear. Germline V CDR1 and CDR2: SQVTM, ANQGSEA. Deletions cut 4 bases from V and 4 bases from J, with 7 bases between. The CDR3 consists of 12 residues. CDR3 residues: CSVGLSTGELFF. In DNA, the CDR3 is TGCAGCGTTGGTCTGAGCACCGGGGAGCTGTTTTTT.

The chain carries TRBV19 and TRBJ1-1; 8 nucleotides match TRBD1. Germline trimming cut 4 bases from V and 4 bases from J; bases unmatched to any gene: 5. The CDR3 extends over 14 amino acids. CDR1 LNHDA and CDR2 SQIVND come from the germline V gene (reference sequence). The CDR3 loop reads CASSTTGAGTEAFF. CDR3 DNA sequence: TGTGCCAGTAGTACGACAGGGGCGGGCACTGAAGCTTTCTTT.